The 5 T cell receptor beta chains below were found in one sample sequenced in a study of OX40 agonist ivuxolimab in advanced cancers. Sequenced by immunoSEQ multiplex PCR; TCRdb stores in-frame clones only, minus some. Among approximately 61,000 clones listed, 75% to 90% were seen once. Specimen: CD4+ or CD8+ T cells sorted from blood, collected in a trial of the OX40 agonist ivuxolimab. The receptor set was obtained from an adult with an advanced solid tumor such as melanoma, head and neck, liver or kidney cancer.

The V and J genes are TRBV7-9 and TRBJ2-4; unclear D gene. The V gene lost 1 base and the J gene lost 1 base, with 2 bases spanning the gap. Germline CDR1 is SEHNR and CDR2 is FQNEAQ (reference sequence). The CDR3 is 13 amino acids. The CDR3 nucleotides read TGTGCCAGCAGCTTAGACGCCAAAAACATTCAGTACTTC. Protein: CASSLDAKNIQYF.

The DNA for the CDR3 is TGTGCCAGCAGTGACTGGACAGCATACACAGATACGCAGTATTTT. Protein sequence: CASSDWTAYTDTQYF. This chain uses TRBV6-1 with TRBJ2-3, with D possibly being TRBD1 (6 bases). CDR3 length: 15 amino acids. The V gene lost 3 bases and the J gene lost 2 bases, with 12 bases spanning the gap. Germline V gene lookup returns CDR1 MNHNS and CDR2 SASEGT.

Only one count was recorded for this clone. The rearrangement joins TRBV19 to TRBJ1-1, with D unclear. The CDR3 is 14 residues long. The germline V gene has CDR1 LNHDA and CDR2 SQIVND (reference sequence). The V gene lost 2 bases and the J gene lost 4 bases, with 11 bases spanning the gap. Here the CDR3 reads CASSITGRTTEAFF. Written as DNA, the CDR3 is TGTGCCAGTAGTATAACCGGACGGACCACTGAAGCTTTCTTT.

CDR3 sequence: CASSPRDRTTYNEQFF. Here the CDR3 DNA reads TGTGCCAGTAGTCCCCGGGACAGGACTACCTACAATGAGCAGTTCTTC. The V and J genes are TRBV19 and TRBJ2-1; TRBD1 matches 8 bases. With 5 bases clipped from V and 2 bases from J, the junction kept 8 bases outside the gene matches. The CDR3 consists of 16 residues. Per the germline V gene, CDR1 is LNHDA and CDR2 is SQIVND (reference sequence). The variable domain in full, with the rest retrieved from reference TRBV19 and TRBJ2-1, is DGGITQSPKYLFRKEGQNVTLSCEQNLNHDAMYWYRQDPGQGLRLIYYSQIVNDFQKGDIAEGYSVSREKKESFPLTVTSAQKNPTAFYLCASSPRDRTTYNEQFFGPGTRLTVL.

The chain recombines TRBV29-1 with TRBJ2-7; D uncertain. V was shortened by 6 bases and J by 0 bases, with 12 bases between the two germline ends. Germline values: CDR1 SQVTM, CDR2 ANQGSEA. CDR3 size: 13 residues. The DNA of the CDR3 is TGCAGCGTCTCACGTCAGGCCTCCTACGAGCAGTACTTC. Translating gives CSVSRQASYEQYF.